The 4 T cell receptor beta chains in this list originate from one sample, sequenced in a study of CD8+ T cells in alopecia areata. Alopecia areata patients provided lesional scalp punch biopsies and peripheral blood, both collected for the study. Sequencing relied on a cDNA template that was reverse transcribed from extracted RNA. Clones were sequenced by immunoSEQ multiplex PCR, and TCRdb holds only the in-frame ones, with some missing. The table shows under 20,000 clones, with about 70% occurring only once. The sequenced sample was skin, obtained at week 0. The receptor source for this set is a human donor with alopecia areata.

The chain joins TRBV7-2 to TRBJ1-2, with D unclear. This CDR3 is built from 15 residues. The germline V gene has CDR1 SGHTA and CDR2 FQGNSA. Deletions cut 1 base from V and 0 bases from J, with 9 bases between. The CDR3 DNA sequence: TGTGCCAGCAGCTTAGAAGTAGTAGCTAACTATGGCTACACCTTC. Its protein is CASSLEVVANYGYTF.

The chain recombines TRBV4-1 with TRBJ1-1, with TRBD1 identical over 9 bases. J gave up 4 bases and V 0 bases, and 9 bases lay outside the gene matches. The CDR3 is made up of 17 amino acids. Per germline, CDR1 MGHRA and CDR2 YSYEKL. The CDR3 region has the DNA TGCGCCAGCAGCCAAGACAGATTAGGGACAGGGAGCACTGAAGCTTTCTTT. Protein product: CASSQDRLGTGSTEAFF.

The gene calls are TRBV7-9 and TRBJ1-4, with unresolved D. V was trimmed by 0 bases and J by 7 bases, leaving 15 bases between them. The CDR3 is made up of 16 amino acids. Germline V gene sequence: CDR1 SEHNR, CDR2 FQNEAQ (reference sequence). CDR3 loop: CASSLAWGIVAEKLFF. CDR3 in DNA: TGTGCCAGCAGCTTAGCGTGGGGTATAGTTGCTGAAAAACTGTTTTTT.

This chain joins TRBV7-9 and TRBJ2-5, with D perhaps TRBD1 (7 bases). CDR1 and CDR2 (germline): SEHNR, FQNEAQ (reference sequence). The V and J ends lost 5 bases and 5 bases respectively, with 21 bases between them. The CDR3 is made up of 16 amino acids. CDR3 DNA: TGTGCCAGCAGCCAAGATGGAGGGACAGTGGTGGAGACCCAGTACTTC. Translating it yields CASSQDGGTVVETQYF.